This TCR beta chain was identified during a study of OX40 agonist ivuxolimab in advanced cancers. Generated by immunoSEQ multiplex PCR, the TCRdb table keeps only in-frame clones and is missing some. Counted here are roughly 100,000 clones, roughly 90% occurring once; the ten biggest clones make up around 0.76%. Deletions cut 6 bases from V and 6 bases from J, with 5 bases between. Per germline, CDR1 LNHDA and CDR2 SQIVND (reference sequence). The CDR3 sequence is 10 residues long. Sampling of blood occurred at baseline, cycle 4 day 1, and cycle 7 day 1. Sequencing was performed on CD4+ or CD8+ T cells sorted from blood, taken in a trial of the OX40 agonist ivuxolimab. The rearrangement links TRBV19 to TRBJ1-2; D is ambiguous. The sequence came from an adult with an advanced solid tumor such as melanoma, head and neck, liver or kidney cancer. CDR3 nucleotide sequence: TGTGCCAGTAGGATGGATGGCTACACCTTC. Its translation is CASRMDGYTF.